This TCR beta chain came from a study of beta chain features in type 1 diabetes. Germline assignment: CDR1 SQVTM and CDR2 ANQGSEA. CDR3 length equals 15 residues. Trimming cost V 7 bases and J 1 base, with 17 bases left between them. Of the isolated RNA, all was reverse transcribed, and so the sequenced material was expressed TCRB transcripts. Sequencing used immunoSEQ multiplex PCR; TCRdb keeps in-frame clones, though not all of them. Of 150,000 to 190,000 clones listed, 11% are singletons. Sample: central memory CD4+ T cells from blood. This sequence joins TRBV29-1 and TRBJ2-4; a weak D match, TRBD1 (6 bases). The sequence was collected from a young man in good health. CDR3 protein: CSAETGTTAKNIQYF. CDR3 nucleotides: TGCAGCGCCGAAACAGGGACCACCGCCAAAAACATTCAGTACTTC.